This TCR beta chain appears in the sequencing data of a study of blood T cells in healthy people across ages. Through a sample-barcoded 5' primer and a J-beta primer mix, a second PCR was run for about 7 to 12 cycles. Any given sample supplied a minimum of 3 million CDR3-containing paired-end reads. MiXCR was run by TCRdb on the 5' RACE reads, yielding one entry per CDR3 protein. The sample has roughly 1.4 million distinct CDR3 sequences, almost 60% seen once. Note on this clonotype: What it binds is unknown.

The study, taken as a whole, reports: Estimated diversity across one million T cells was deemed an underestimate.

The CDR3 totals 11 residues. The V end lost 7 bases, the J end lost 8 bases, and 9 bases lay between the germline ends. CDR1 MNHNS and CDR2 SASEGT come from the germline V gene. Total RNA, at least 6 micrograms per sample, was extracted from PBMCs. The chain carries TRBV6-1 and TRBJ2-1; D remains ambiguous. The TCR comes from a man aged 18 to 29 in good health. The sample comprised blood. DNA of the CDR3: TGTGCCAGCAAGGAAGGCGATGAGCAGTTCTTC. Its translation: CASKEGDEQFF.